This record covers a single TCR beta chain. No cognate antigen has been identified for it. It has no much larger one-base neighbor in the sample; base qualities were not kept. The collaborating institutions used their own protocols to collect whole blood in K2EDTA tubes. Collaborator samples were shipped for TCRbeta analysis as frozen whole blood, isolated PBMCs, or DNA extracted from either sample type. These data originate in a study of blood T cell repertoires in COVID-19 (dated by TCRdb to the early 2020s). With regard to the full study: Samples from collaborators originated in the United States, Italy and Spain and spanned both the acute and convalescent phases of COVID-19. The material from the prospective study consisted of cDNA or gDNA derived from T cells, B-cell-depleted T cells, or PBMCs. Subjects who had been exposed to COVID-19, were actively infected with it, or had recovered from it provided the deeply sampled blood TCRbeta repertoires that made up the dataset. The repertoires were released in a freely available public database intended as a resource for research on the immune response to SARS-CoV-2. Samples were obtained from the ongoing ImmuneRACE study (first 160 participants) and from 950 to 1,500 subjects provided by 6 global collaborators. Nearly every sample came with metadata listing a de-identified subject ID, COVID-19 status, age in years and sex. Where available, HLA class I and class II types were taken from metadata supplied by the sample provider and were not determined by assay-based typing.

Results and caveats for the whole study, not just this receptor: The quantity of clinical and demographic metadata differed by source and by participant and was supplied without curation.

The germline V gene (reference sequence) gives CDR1 as SGHNT and CDR2 as YYREEE. The CDR3 measures 15 amino acids from cysteine to phenylalanine. CDR3 DNA is the only sequence kept; it has 45 bases, read in frame from the first base. V has 2 bases trimmed and J has 7 bases trimmed; junction bases matching no gene number 7. TCRbeta CDR3 regions were amplified from genomic DNA using the immunoSEQ Assay, a bias-controlled multiplex PCR. Regarding the original processing steps: The number of nucleated cells in each sample was estimated from the amplification of reference gene primers within the assay. Sequence reads were collapsed and filtered to measure the absolute abundance of every unique TCRbeta CDR3 rearrangement. Productive Simpson clonality was computed per sample as the square root of Simpson's diversity index over productive rearrangements. TCRdb mirrors the immuneACCESS table, restricted to in-frame sequences. Some clones are absent from its copies; in checked studies, under half trace to an unresolved V gene, and the reason for the others is unknown. That table is the source of V, J and clone size, and D and trimming were worked out from the DNA. This sample has 200,000 to 300,000 clones in its table, and 85% to 90% of those were observed once. More than 1.2% of the sample lies in the top ten.

The chain joins TRBV5-4 to TRBJ1-4, and 8 bases in between align with TRBD1. The sample was peripheral blood. The clonotype originates from a man aged 80 or over with acute or convalescent COVID-19. The nucleotides are TGTGCCAGCAGCTTAAACAGGGGGGTTCGTGAAAAACTGTTTTTT. It translates to CASSLNRGVREKLFF. Full variable domain (CDR3 extended with the reference TRBV5-4 and TRBJ1-4 proteins): ETGVTQSPTHLIKTRGQQVTLRCSSQSGHNTVSWYQQALGQGPQFIFQYYREEENGRGNFPPRFSGLQFPNYSSELNVNALELDDSALYLCASSLNRGVREKLFFGSGTQLSVL.